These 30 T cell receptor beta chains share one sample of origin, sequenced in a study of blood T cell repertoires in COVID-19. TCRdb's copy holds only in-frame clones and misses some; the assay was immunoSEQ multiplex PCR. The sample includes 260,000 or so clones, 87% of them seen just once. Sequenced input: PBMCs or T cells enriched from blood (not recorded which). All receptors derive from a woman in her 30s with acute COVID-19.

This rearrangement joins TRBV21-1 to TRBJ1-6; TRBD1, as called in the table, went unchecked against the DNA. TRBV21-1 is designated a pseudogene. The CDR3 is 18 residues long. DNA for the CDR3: TGTGCCAGCAGCAATATAAGGGGGCGGGATACTTCGAATTCACCCCTCCACTTT. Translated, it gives CASSNIRGRDTSNSPLHF.

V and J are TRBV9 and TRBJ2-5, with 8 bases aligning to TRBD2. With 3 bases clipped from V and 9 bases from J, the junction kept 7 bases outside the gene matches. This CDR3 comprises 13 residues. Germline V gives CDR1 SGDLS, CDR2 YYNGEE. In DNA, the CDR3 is TGTGCCAGCAGCGGGGGGACTAGGGGGTCCCAGTACTTC. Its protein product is CASSGGTRGSQYF.

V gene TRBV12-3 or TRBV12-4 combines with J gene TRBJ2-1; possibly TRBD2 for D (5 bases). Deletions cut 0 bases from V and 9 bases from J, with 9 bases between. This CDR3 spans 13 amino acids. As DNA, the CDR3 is TGTGCCAGCAGTTTAGCGGGAGTGCGTGAGCAGTTCTTC. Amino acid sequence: CASSLAGVREQFF.

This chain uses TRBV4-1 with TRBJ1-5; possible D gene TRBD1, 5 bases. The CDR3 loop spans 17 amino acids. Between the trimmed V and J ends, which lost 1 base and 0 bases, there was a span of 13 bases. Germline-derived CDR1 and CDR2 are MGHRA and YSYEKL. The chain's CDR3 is CASSQVSTAYSNQPQHF. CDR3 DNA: TGCGCCAGCAGCCAAGTTTCGACAGCATATAGCAATCAGCCCCAGCATTTT.

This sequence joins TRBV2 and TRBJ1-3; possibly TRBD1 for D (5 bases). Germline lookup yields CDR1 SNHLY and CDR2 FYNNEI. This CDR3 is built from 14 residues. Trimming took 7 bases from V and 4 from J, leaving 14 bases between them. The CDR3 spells CASILGGTGNTIYF. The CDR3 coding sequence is TGTGCCAGCATCCTTGGGGGGACCGGAAACACCATATATTTT.

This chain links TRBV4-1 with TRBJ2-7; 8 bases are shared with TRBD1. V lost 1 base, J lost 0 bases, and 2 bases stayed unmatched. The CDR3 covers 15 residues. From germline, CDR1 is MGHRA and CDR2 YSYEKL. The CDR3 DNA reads TGCGCCAGCAGCCAAGGACAGGGGCCCTCCTACGAGCAGTACTTC. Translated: CASSQGQGPSYEQYF.

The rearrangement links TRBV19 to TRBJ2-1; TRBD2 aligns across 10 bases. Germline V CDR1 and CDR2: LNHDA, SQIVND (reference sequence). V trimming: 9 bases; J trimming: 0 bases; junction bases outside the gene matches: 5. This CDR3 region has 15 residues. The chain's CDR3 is CASQLAGGSYNEQFF. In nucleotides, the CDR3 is TGTGCCAGCCAATTAGCGGGGGGCTCCTACAATGAGCAGTTCTTC.

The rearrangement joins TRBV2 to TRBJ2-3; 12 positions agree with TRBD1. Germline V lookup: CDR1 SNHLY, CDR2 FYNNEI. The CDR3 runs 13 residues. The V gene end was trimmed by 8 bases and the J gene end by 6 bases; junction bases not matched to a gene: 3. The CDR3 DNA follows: TGTGCCAGCCCGGGACAGGGGGCGGATACGCAGTATTTT. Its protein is CASPGQGADTQYF.

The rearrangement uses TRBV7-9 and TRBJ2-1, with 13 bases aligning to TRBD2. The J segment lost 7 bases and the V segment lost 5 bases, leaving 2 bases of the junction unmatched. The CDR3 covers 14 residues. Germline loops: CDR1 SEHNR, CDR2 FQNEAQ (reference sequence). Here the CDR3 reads CASSPTSGGNEQFF. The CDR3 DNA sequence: TGTGCCAGCAGCCCGACTAGCGGGGGGAATGAGCAGTTCTTC.

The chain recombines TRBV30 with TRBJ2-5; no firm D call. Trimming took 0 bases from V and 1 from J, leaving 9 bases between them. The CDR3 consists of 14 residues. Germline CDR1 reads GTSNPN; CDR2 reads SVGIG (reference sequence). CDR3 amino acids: CAWSVARFQETQYF. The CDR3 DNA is TGTGCCTGGAGTGTAGCCAGGTTCCAAGAGACCCAGTACTTC. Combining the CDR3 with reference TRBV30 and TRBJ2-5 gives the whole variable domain SQTIHQWPATLVQPVGSPLSLECTVEGTSNPNLYWYRQAAGRGLQLLFYSVGIGQISSEVPQNLSASRPQDRQFILSSKKLLLSDSGFYLCAWSVARFQETQYFGPGTRLLVL.

CDR3 region: CASSGKTGQANNEQFF. The CDR3 region has the DNA TGTGCCAGCAGCGGAAAAACGGGACAGGCTAACAATGAGCAGTTCTTC. The genes are TRBV9 and TRBJ2-1; 8 bases line up with TRBD1. J gave up 5 bases and V 3 bases, and 10 bases lay outside the gene matches. The CDR3 has 16 amino acids. Germline loops: CDR1 SGDLS, CDR2 YYNGEE.

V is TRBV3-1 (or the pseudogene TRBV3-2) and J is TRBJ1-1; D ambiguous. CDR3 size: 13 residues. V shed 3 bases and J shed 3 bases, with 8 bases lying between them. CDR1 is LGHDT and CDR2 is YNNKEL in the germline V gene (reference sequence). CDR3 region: CASSQIEHTEAFF. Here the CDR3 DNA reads TGTGCCAGCAGCCAGATTGAGCACACTGAAGCTTTCTTT.

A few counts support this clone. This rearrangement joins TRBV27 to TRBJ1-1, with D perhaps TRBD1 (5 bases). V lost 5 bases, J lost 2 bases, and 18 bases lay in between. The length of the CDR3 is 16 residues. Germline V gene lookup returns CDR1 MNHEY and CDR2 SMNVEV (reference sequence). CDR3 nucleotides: TGTGCCAGCAGTCCCAGGTGGGGCGCATTCAACACTGAAGCTTTCTTT. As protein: CASSPRWGAFNTEAFF.

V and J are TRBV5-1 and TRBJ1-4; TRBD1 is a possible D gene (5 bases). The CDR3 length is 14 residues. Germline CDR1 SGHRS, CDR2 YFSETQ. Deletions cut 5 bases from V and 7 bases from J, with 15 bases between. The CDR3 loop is CASRYGRGGEKLFF. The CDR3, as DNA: TGCGCCAGCAGGTACGGGCGCGGGGGTGAAAAACTGTTTTTT.

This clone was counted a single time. This CDR3 reads CASSLLSDSGYGYTF. The DNA for the CDR3 is TGTGCCAGCAGCCTTCTCTCAGACAGTGGTTATGGCTACACCTTC. The chain joins TRBV27 to TRBJ1-2, with D tentatively TRBD1 (5 bases). The CDR3 consists of 15 residues. Germline V gene data show CDR1 as MNHEY and CDR2 as SMNVEV (reference sequence). Deletions cut 6 bases from V and 5 bases from J, with 19 bases between.

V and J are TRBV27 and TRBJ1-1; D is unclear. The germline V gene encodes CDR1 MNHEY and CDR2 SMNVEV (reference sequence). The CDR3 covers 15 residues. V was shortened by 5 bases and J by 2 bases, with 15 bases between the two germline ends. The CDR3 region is CASSPHSTVNTEAFF. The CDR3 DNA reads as TGTGCCAGCAGTCCGCACTCGACTGTAAACACTGAAGCTTTCTTT.

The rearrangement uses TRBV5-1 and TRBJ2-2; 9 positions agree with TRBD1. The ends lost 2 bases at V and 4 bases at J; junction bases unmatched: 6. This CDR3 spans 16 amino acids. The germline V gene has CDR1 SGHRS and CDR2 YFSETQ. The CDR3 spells CASSLNRGRSTGELFF. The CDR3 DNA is TGCGCCAGCAGCTTAAACAGGGGGCGGAGCACCGGGGAGCTGTTTTTT. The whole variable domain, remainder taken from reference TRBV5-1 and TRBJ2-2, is KAGVTQTPRYLIKTRGQQVTLSCSPISGHRSVSWYQQTPGQGLQFLFEYFSETQRNKGNFPGRFSGRQFSNSRSEMNVSTLELGDSALYLCASSLNRGRSTGELFFGEGSRLTVL.

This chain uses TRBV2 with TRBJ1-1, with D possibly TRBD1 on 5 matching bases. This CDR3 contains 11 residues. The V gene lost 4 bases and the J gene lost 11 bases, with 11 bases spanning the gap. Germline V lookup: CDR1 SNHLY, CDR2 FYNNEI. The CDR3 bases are TGTGCCAGCAGTGTCAGGGCCCTGGCTTTCTTT. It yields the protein CASSVRALAFF.

The CDR3 loop reads CAGLTGTGDYEQYF. The CDR3 DNA follows: TGTGCCGGACTTACCGGGACAGGGGACTACGAGCAGTACTTC. The gene calls are TRBV2 and TRBJ2-7; 10 nucleotides agree with TRBD1. This CDR3 region has 14 residues. The germline V gene has CDR1 SNHLY and CDR2 FYNNEI. V lost 11 bases and J lost 3; bases outside the gene matches: 10.

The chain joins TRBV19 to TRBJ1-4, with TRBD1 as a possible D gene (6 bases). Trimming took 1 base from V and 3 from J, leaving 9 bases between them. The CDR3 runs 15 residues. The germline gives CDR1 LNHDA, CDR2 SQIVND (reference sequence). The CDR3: CASSIARGPNEKLFF. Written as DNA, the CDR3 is TGTGCCAGTAGTATAGCCAGGGGCCCTAATGAAAAACTGTTTTTT.

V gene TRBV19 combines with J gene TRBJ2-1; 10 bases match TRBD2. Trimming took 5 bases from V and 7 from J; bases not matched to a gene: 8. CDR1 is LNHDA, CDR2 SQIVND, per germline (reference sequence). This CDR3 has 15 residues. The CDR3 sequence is CASSPSGGAWNEQFF. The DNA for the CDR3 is TGTGCCAGTAGTCCTAGCGGGGGCGCTTGGAATGAGCAGTTCTTC. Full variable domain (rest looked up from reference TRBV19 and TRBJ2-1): DGGITQSPKYLFRKEGQNVTLSCEQNLNHDAMYWYRQDPGQGLRLIYYSQIVNDFQKGDIAEGYSVSREKKESFPLTVTSAQKNPTAFYLCASSPSGGAWNEQFFGPGTRLTVL.

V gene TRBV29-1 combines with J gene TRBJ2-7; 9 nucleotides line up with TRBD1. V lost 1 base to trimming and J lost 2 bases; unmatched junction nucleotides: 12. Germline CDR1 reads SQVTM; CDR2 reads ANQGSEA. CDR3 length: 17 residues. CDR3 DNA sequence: TGCAGCGTTGAAGTTATTAGAGGACAGGGGTCGACCTACGAGCAGTACTTC. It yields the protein CSVEVIRGQGSTYEQYF.

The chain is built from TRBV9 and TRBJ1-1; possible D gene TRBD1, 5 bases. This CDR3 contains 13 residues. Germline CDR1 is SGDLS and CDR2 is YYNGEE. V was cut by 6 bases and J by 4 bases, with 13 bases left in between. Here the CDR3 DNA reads TGTGCCAGCACGAATCTGGGGGGCACTGAAGCTTTCTTT. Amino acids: CASTNLGGTEAFF.

The CDR3 coding sequence is TGTGCCACCAGCAGAGGAGGACAGGGCCCCAATGAGCAGTTCTTC. The encoded protein is CATSRGGQGPNEQFF. The J gene is TRBJ2-1, the V gene TRBV15; 8 bases match TRBD1. The germline CDR1 and CDR2 sequences are LNHNV and YYDKDF (reference sequence). The CDR3 length is 15 residues. V shed 1 base, J shed 6 bases, and the junction held 5 bases outside the gene matches.

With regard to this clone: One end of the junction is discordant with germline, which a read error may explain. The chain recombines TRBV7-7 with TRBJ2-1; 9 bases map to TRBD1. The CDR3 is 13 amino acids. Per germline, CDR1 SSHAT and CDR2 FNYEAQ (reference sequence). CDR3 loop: CASSPGTGLEQFF. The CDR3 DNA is TGTGCTAGCAGCCCCGGGACAGGGCTTGAGCAGTTCTTC.

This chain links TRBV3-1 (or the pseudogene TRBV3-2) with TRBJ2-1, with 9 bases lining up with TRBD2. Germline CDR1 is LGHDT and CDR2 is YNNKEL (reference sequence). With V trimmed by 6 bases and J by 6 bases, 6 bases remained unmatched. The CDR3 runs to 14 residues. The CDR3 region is CASRRLAESNEQFF. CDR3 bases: TGTGCCAGCAGGAGACTAGCGGAAAGCAATGAGCAGTTCTTC.

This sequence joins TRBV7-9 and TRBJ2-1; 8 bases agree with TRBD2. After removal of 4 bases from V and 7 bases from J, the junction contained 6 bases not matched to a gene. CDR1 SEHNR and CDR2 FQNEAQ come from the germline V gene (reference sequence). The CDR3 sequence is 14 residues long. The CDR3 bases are TGTGCCAGCAGCTCGGGACTAGGAGGGAATGAGCAGTTCTTC. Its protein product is CASSSGLGGNEQFF.

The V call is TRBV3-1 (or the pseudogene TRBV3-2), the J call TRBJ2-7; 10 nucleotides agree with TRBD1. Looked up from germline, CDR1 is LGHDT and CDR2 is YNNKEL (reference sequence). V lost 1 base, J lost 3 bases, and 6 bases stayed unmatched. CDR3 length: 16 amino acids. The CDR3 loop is CASSQVTDRGSYEQYF. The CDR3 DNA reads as TGTGCCAGCAGCCAAGTAACGGACAGGGGGAGCTACGAGCAGTACTTC.

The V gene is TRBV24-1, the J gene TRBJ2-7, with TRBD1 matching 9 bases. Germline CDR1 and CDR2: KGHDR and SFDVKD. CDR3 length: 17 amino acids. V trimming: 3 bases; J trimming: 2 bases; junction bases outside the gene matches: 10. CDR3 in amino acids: CATSDPLSGTGTYEQYF. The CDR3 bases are TGTGCCACCAGTGATCCCCTTTCCGGGACAGGGACCTACGAGCAGTACTTC.

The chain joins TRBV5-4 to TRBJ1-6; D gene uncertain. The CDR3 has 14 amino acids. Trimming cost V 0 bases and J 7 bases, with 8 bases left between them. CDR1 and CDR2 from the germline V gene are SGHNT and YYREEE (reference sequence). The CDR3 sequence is CASSLDRENSPLHF. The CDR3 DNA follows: TGTGCCAGCAGCTTGGATAGGGAGAATTCACCCCTCCACTTT.